The 28 T cell receptor beta chains in this list originate from one sample, sequenced in a study of a mutant IDH1 vaccine in newly diagnosed glioma. As to time point: week 47, end of study. Vaccination used 300 ug of mutant IDH1 20-mer peptide per dose, with topical imiquimod. No antigens are known for them. The data were produced by immunoSEQ multiplex PCR, yet TCRdb's version contains in-frame clones alone and is incomplete. The sample lists approximately 30,000 clones; 90% were seen once. The sample consisted of PBMCs, taken from a glioma patient whose treatment included an IDH1 peptide vaccine. The origin of the receptors is a woman aged 40 to 50 with glioma.

The rearrangement uses TRBV4-1 and TRBJ2-1, with D maybe TRBD2 (5 bases). The V end lost 3 bases, the J end lost 6 bases, and 21 bases lay between the germline ends. The CDR3 length is 17 residues. The V gene's germline CDR1 is MGHRA and CDR2 YSYEKL. CDR3 bases: TGCGCCAGCAGCCACGCAGGCTCGGGGAACCTCGTCAATGAGCAGTTCTTC. Protein sequence: CASSHAGSGNLVNEQFF.

V usage is TRBV2 and J usage is TRBJ1-1; 7 bases line up with TRBD1. CDR1 is SNHLY and CDR2 is FYNNEI in the germline V gene. The CDR3 runs to 14 residues. V dropped 4 bases and J dropped 1; count of bases not matched to a gene: 3. The CDR3, as DNA: TGTGCCAGCAGTGTCGGACAGGAGAACACTGAAGCTTTCTTT. Translating it yields CASSVGQENTEAFF.

The J gene is TRBJ2-5, the V gene TRBV7-6, with 8 bases matching TRBD2. This CDR3 comprises 15 residues. CDR1 is SGHVS, CDR2 FNYEAQ, per germline. Trimming at V came to 2 bases and at J to 6 bases, leaving 8 bases not matched to a gene. The CDR3 bases are TGTGCCAGCAGCTTAACGGGGGGGGGCATTCAGACCCAGTACTTC. This gives the protein CASSLTGGGIQTQYF.

The chain combines TRBV10-3 with TRBJ2-7; TRBD2 is a possible D gene (5 bases). The CDR3 spans 14 residues. Per the germline V gene, CDR1 is ENHRY and CDR2 is SYGVKD. Trimming removed 4 bases from V and 5 bases from J, with 15 bases in between. CDR3 protein: CAISASSEGNEQYF. CDR3 in DNA: TGTGCCATCAGTGCCTCTTCCGAGGGCAACGAGCAGTACTTC.

The CDR3 loop is CASPDIYNEQFF. Written as DNA, the CDR3 is TGTGCCAGCCCTGACATTTACAATGAGCAGTTCTTC. V usage is TRBV7-9 and J usage is TRBJ2-1, with D unresolved. With 8 bases removed from V and 4 bases from J, the gap between germline ends came to 9 bases. Germline CDR1 SEHNR, CDR2 FQNEAQ (reference sequence). The CDR3 is made up of 12 amino acids.

This chain links TRBV9 with TRBJ1-1; D gene unclear. The V gene lost 3 bases and the J gene lost 2 bases, with 11 bases spanning the gap. Per germline, CDR1 SGDLS and CDR2 YYNGEE. This CDR3 comprises 14 residues. CDR3 loop: CASSAYGPNTEAFF. The CDR3 nucleotides read TGTGCCAGCAGCGCATACGGACCAAACACTGAAGCTTTCTTT.

The chain couples TRBV5-1 to TRBJ1-5; D is perhaps TRBD1 (5 bases). Germline V CDR1 and CDR2: SGHRS, YFSETQ. V was clipped by 5 bases and J by 3 bases, with 15 bases between them. The CDR3 extends over 15 amino acids. In DNA form, the CDR3 reads TGCGCCAGCAGATTATCCCCACAGGACAATCAGCCCCAGCATTTT. It codes for CASRLSPQDNQPQHF.

The CDR3 nucleotides are TGTGCCAGCAGTGACCCTGGGACAGCTAGCAATCAGCCCCAGCATTTT. This translates into CASSDPGTASNQPQHF. The chain links TRBV2 to TRBJ1-5; TRBD1 matches 7 bases. CDR3 size: 16 residues. Looked up from germline, CDR1 is SNHLY and CDR2 is FYNNEI. Losses at the gene ends were 3 bases for V and 0 bases for J; bases not matched to a gene: 5.

The DNA of the CDR3 is TGTGCCAGCAGCCCCAGCGGGCTAGCGGATGAGCAGTTCTTC. Residues: CASSPSGLADEQFF. This chain links TRBV2 with TRBJ2-1, with 7 bases aligning to TRBD2. The junction had 10 bases not matched to a gene; V was cut back by 6 bases and J by 8 bases. CDR1 is SNHLY, CDR2 FYNNEI, per germline. CDR3 size: 14 residues.

This clone was recorded a few times. V gene TRBV25-1 combines with J gene TRBJ1-4; D gene ambiguous. V shed 1 base and J shed 6 bases, with 15 bases lying between them. Germline CDR1 MGHDK, CDR2 SYGVNS. CDR3 length: 16 residues. The CDR3: CASSESRGSTDEKLFF. The CDR3 DNA is TGTGCCAGCAGTGAATCCCGGGGTTCAACGGATGAAAAACTGTTTTTT.

This chain links TRBV6-1 with TRBJ2-1; D possibly corresponds to TRBD1 (6 bases). CDR3 length equals 18 residues. Germline V lookup: CDR1 MNHNS, CDR2 SASEGT. V lost 0 bases, J lost 0 bases, and 15 bases lay in between. This chain's CDR3 is CASSEALTGSSSYNEQFF. DNA of the CDR3: TGTGCCAGCAGTGAAGCTCTTACAGGGTCCAGCTCCTACAATGAGCAGTTCTTC.

The chain uses TRBV5-1 and TRBJ1-2; 8 bases map to TRBD1. The length of the CDR3 is 14 residues. Per the germline V gene, CDR1 is SGHRS and CDR2 is YFSETQ. After removal of 3 bases from V and 6 bases from J, the junction contained 7 bases not matched to a gene. The CDR3 DNA reads as TGCGCCAGCAGCTGGGATGGACAGGGAAATGGCTACACCTTC. This gives the protein CASSWDGQGNGYTF. Based on the CDR3 plus reference TRBV5-1 and TRBJ1-2, the full variable domain is KAGVTQTPRYLIKTRGQQVTLSCSPISGHRSVSWYQQTPGQGLQFLFEYFSETQRNKGNFPGRFSGRQFSNSRSEMNVSTLELGDSALYLCASSWDGQGNGYTFGSGTRLTVV.

The V call is TRBV19, the J call TRBJ2-7; D ambiguous. Trimming shortened V by 4 bases and J by 4 bases, and 20 bases separated the two germline ends. CDR3 size: 16 residues. The germline V gene has CDR1 LNHDA and CDR2 SQIVND (reference sequence). CDR3 nucleotides: TGTGCCAGTAGTACCCTCCCCGGTAGCCGTTCTTACGAGCAGTACTTC. Translation: CASSTLPGSRSYEQYF.

The J gene is TRBJ1-3, the V gene TRBV5-6, with D uncertain. Trimming took 0 bases from V and 0 from J, leaving 4 bases between them. The CDR3 extends over 14 amino acids. Looked up from germline, CDR1 is SGHDT and CDR2 is YYEEEE. In DNA, the CDR3 is TGTGCCAGCAGCTTGGGTGCCTCTGGAAACACCATATATTTT. It codes for CASSLGASGNTIYF. The whole variable domain, filled in from reference TRBV5-6 and TRBJ1-3, reads DAGVTQSPTHLIKTRGQQVTLRCSPKSGHDTVSWYQQALGQGPQFIFQYYEEEERQRGNFPDRFSGHQFPNYSSELNVNALLLGDSALYLCASSLGASGNTIYFGEGSWLTVV.

The chain recombines TRBV6-5 with TRBJ2-1, with 10 positions matching TRBD2. CDR1 is MNHEY and CDR2 is SVGAGI in the germline V gene. V trimming: 6 bases; J trimming: 7 bases; junction bases outside the gene matches: 6. This CDR3 is built from 14 residues. The CDR3 nucleotides are TGTGCCAGCAGCCGGGGGACTAGCGTTAATGAGCAGTTCTTC. Translating gives CASSRGTSVNEQFF.

This sequence joins TRBV2 and TRBJ1-1; 8 bases match TRBD1. V was pared by 5 bases and J by 5 bases, with 7 bases of the junction left unmatched. The CDR3 length is 14 residues. Germline-derived CDR1 and CDR2 are SNHLY and FYNNEI. This chain's CDR3 is CASSPRGPETEAFF. Here the CDR3 DNA reads TGTGCCAGCAGTCCCAGGGGGCCAGAAACTGAAGCTTTCTTT.

This chain uses TRBV2 with TRBJ2-1; D remains unclear. Germline CDR1 and CDR2: SNHLY and FYNNEI. Trimming took 4 bases from V and 7 from J, leaving 8 bases between them. The CDR3 has 12 amino acids. The DNA of the CDR3 is TGTGCCAGCAGTGGTGTAATTAATGAGCAGTTCTTC. Protein sequence: CASSGVINEQFF. Full variable domain (remainder filled in from reference TRBV2 and TRBJ2-1): EPEVTQTPSHQVTQMGQEVILRCVPISNHLYFYWYRQILGQKVEFLVSFYNNEISEKSEIFDDQFSVERPDGSNFTLKIRSTKLEDSAMYFCASSGVINEQFFGPGTRLTVL.

The chain uses TRBV10-3 and TRBJ1-5; D gene uncertain. In germline, CDR1 is ENHRY, CDR2 SYGVKD. The V gene lost 0 bases and the J gene lost 4 bases, with 4 bases spanning the gap. The CDR3 spans 13 residues. CDR3: CAISESLNQPQHF. In nucleotides, the CDR3 is TGTGCCATCAGTGAGTCGTTAAATCAGCCCCAGCATTTT.

J is TRBJ1-1 and V is TRBV7-9; unclear D gene. The germline CDR1 and CDR2 sequences are SEHNR and FQNEAQ (reference sequence). CDR3 length: 14 residues. V dropped 6 bases and J dropped 5 bases, with 16 bases sitting between them. CDR3 sequence reads: CASSSGWAGTEAFF. CDR3 DNA sequence: TGTGCCAGCAGTTCGGGGTGGGCCGGTACTGAAGCTTTCTTT.

The V call is TRBV6-5, the J call TRBJ2-7; D might be TRBD2 (5 bases). From germline, CDR1 is MNHEY and CDR2 SVGAGI. CDR3 length: 12 amino acids. Trimming stripped 7 bases from V and 4 bases from J, with 11 bases between. The CDR3 spells CASTSIQYEQYF. DNA for the CDR3: TGTGCCAGCACTAGCATTCAATACGAGCAGTACTTC.

This chain joins TRBV2 and TRBJ2-5, with 9 bases lining up with TRBD1. The CDR3 covers 14 residues. V lost 4 bases to trimming and J lost 5 bases; unmatched junction nucleotides: 5. Germline V CDR1 and CDR2: SNHLY, FYNNEI. CDR3 DNA: TGTGCCAGCAGTGTGGACAGGGGCGAGGAGACCCAGTACTTC. Protein sequence: CASSVDRGEETQYF.

The chain carries TRBV19 and TRBJ2-1; 13 nucleotides line up with TRBD2. Per germline, CDR1 LNHDA and CDR2 SQIVND (reference sequence). The CDR3 spans 18 residues. The junction had 10 bases not matched to a gene; V was cut back by 4 bases and J by 4 bases. The CDR3: CASSTTSGGRLGYNEQFF. The CDR3 coding sequence is TGTGCCAGTAGTACGACTAGCGGGGGGAGGTTGGGTTACAATGAGCAGTTCTTC.

The chain is built from TRBV14 and TRBJ2-3; D is unclear. V was clipped by 5 bases and J by 8 bases, with 14 bases between them. CDR1 and CDR2 from the germline V gene are SGHDN and FVKESK. CDR3 length equals 13 residues. CDR3 protein: CASSDWIRGTQYF. CDR3 sequence (DNA): TGTGCCAGCAGCGATTGGATTCGAGGTACGCAGTATTTT.

V usage is TRBV15 and J usage is TRBJ1-5; D remains ambiguous. The CDR3 contains 13 residues. V lost 6 bases and J lost 5, with 11 bases in between. CDR1 is LNHNV, CDR2 YYDKDF, per germline (reference sequence). The CDR3 DNA reads TGTGCCACCAGTGGCAGATCAGATCAGCCCCAGCATTTT. Its protein is CATSGRSDQPQHF.

The chain employs TRBV7-2 and TRBJ2-7; the match to TRBD1 covers 7 bases. CDR3 length: 13 amino acids. Trimming at V came to 5 bases and at J to 3 bases, leaving 4 bases not matched to a gene. Germline CDR1 reads SGHTA; CDR2 reads FQGNSA. The CDR3 here is CASSGTGVYEQYF. Here the CDR3 DNA reads TGTGCCAGCAGCGGCACAGGGGTCTACGAGCAGTACTTC.

This rearrangement joins TRBV19 to TRBJ1-4; D unresolved. The CDR3 loop spans 13 amino acids. Germline-derived CDR1 and CDR2 are LNHDA and SQIVND (reference sequence). Trimming took 9 bases from V and 1 from J, leaving 9 bases between them. This CDR3 reads CASAARTNEKLFF. The DNA for the CDR3 is TGTGCCAGCGCGGCCCGAACTAATGAAAAACTGTTTTTT.

This clone was observed a handful of times. The chain is built from TRBV18 and TRBJ1-1; no clear D. Trimming stripped 2 bases from V and 0 bases from J, with 4 bases between. CDR1 is KGHSH and CDR2 is LQKENI in the germline V gene. This CDR3 has 13 residues. CDR3 DNA sequence: TGTGCCAGCTCACCAGACCTGAACACTGAAGCTTTCTTT. Amino acids: CASSPDLNTEAFF.

The chain is built from TRBV6-5 and TRBJ1-5; maybe TRBD1 (6 bases). The CDR3 spans 13 residues. Deletions cut 5 bases from V and 4 bases from J, with 9 bases between. The germline CDR1 and CDR2 sequences are MNHEY and SVGAGI. The CDR3 is CASSPQGNQPQHF. The CDR3 nucleotides are TGTGCCAGCAGTCCGCAGGGGAATCAGCCCCAGCATTTT.